The 30 T cell receptor beta chains presented below share a single source sample, sequenced in a study of cytomegalovirus exposure and HLA in healthy donors. The PCR had 60 Vbeta and 13 Jbeta primers. TCRdb keeps only in-frame clones here, not all; method: immunoSEQ multiplex PCR. Here the sample spans 200,000 to 300,000 clones, about 80% being singletons. The specimen was PBMCs. All receptors derive from a woman in her 40s in good health and CMV-seropositive.

This chain links TRBV2 with TRBJ1-5; TRBD1 might be the D (5 bases). With 6 bases removed from V and 0 bases from J, the gap between germline ends came to 21 bases. Per the germline V gene, CDR1 is SNHLY and CDR2 is FYNNEI. The CDR3 contains 18 residues. Here the CDR3 reads CASRPDGRGLNSNQPQHF. CDR3 sequence (DNA): TGTGCCAGCAGACCGGACGGCCGGGGACTCAATAGCAATCAGCCCCAGCATTTT.

This sequence joins TRBV14 and TRBJ2-1, with D possibly matching TRBD2 (6 bases). The germline gives CDR1 SGHDN, CDR2 FVKESK. The CDR3 has 14 residues. Trimming removed 4 bases at V and 1 base at J, with 8 bases between. CDR3 DNA sequence: TGTGCCAGCAGCCCGGGACTTTCCTACAATGAGCAGTTCTTC. This encodes CASSPGLSYNEQFF.

The chain employs TRBV25-1 and TRBJ1-2; 9 bases are shared with TRBD1. The CDR3 runs 16 residues. The V gene end was trimmed by 6 bases and the J gene end by 4 bases; junction bases not matched to a gene: 12. The germline V gene has CDR1 MGHDK and CDR2 SYGVNS. CDR3 DNA: TGTGCCAGCAGCAACCAGGGGGGACAGGGTCCCTATGGCTACACCTTC. Protein product: CASSNQGGQGPYGYTF.

J is TRBJ2-7 and V is TRBV27; 7 nucleotides match TRBD2. The CDR3 spans 14 residues. Germline V gene lookup returns CDR1 MNHEY and CDR2 SMNVEV (reference sequence). J gave up 5 bases and V 5 bases, and 9 bases lay outside the gene matches. The CDR3 DNA follows: TGTGCCAGCAGTCCCGGATGGGGGGGGAACGAGCAGTACTTC. Protein sequence: CASSPGWGGNEQYF.

CDR3 bases: TGTGCCAGCAGTCGGCGGAATGAAAAACTGTTTTTT. Translation: CASSRRNEKLFF. The chain joins TRBV6-5 to TRBJ1-4; no definite D call. The germline V and J ends were trimmed by 5 bases and 5 bases, with 6 bases remaining between them. The length of the CDR3 is 12 residues. CDR1 and CDR2 from the germline V gene are MNHEY and SVGAGI.

The rearrangement links TRBV14 to TRBJ1-1; D unclear. From germline, CDR1 is SGHDN and CDR2 FVKESK. The V end was cut by 5 bases, the J end by 1 base, with 8 bases between. The CDR3 sequence is 13 residues long. The CDR3 coding sequence is TGTGCCAGCAGCGTCGTGAGGAACACTGAAGCTTTCTTT. Amino acids: CASSVVRNTEAFF. The entire variable domain, with the rest obtained from reference TRBV14 and TRBJ1-1, is as follows: EAGVTQFPSHSVIEKGQTVTLRCDPISGHDNLYWYRRVMGKEIKFLLHFVKESKQDESGMPNNRFLAERTGGTYSTLKVQPAELEDSGVYFCASSVVRNTEAFFGQGTRLTVV.

The chain employs TRBV5-4 and TRBJ2-6; the D is unclear. The CDR3 runs to 16 residues. V lost 0 bases and J lost 0, with 7 bases in between. Looked up from germline, CDR1 is SGHNT and CDR2 is YYREEE (reference sequence). The CDR3 reads CASSLVKSSGANVLTF. As DNA, the CDR3 is TGTGCCAGCAGCTTGGTAAAGAGCTCTGGGGCCAACGTCCTGACTTTC.

The chain uses TRBV6-1 and TRBJ2-1; D call uncertain. This CDR3 region has 12 residues. Germline-derived CDR1 and CDR2 are MNHNS and SASEGT. The V end was cut by 4 bases, the J end by 6 bases, with 7 bases between. CDR3 DNA: TGTGCCAGCAGTGTTTCGGGCAATGAGCAGTTCTTC. Residues: CASSVSGNEQFF.

The CDR3 bases are TGTGCCAGCAGCCCGGGACAGACCTACGAGCAGTACTTC. This translates into CASSPGQTYEQYF. The chain uses TRBV5-4 and TRBJ2-7; TRBD1 matches at 7 bases. CDR1 and CDR2 from the germline V gene are SGHNT and YYREEE (reference sequence). Trimming removed 4 bases from V and 2 bases from J; junction bases left unmatched: 3. The CDR3 covers 13 residues. Complete variable domain (other parts from reference TRBV5-4 and TRBJ2-7): ETGVTQSPTHLIKTRGQQVTLRCSSQSGHNTVSWYQQALGQGPQFIFQYYREEENGRGNFPPRFSGLQFPNYSSELNVNALELDDSALYLCASSPGQTYEQYFGPGTRLTVT.

The CDR3 DNA follows: TGTGCCAGCAGTTTACGTCAGGGAAGACAGCCCCAGCATTTT. Its translation: CASSLRQGRQPQHF. The genes are TRBV27 and TRBJ1-5; tentative D call: TRBD1 (5 bases). This CDR3 comprises 14 residues. Looked up from germline, CDR1 is MNHEY and CDR2 is SMNVEV (reference sequence). Trimming cost V 2 bases and J 7 bases, with 12 bases left between them.

This chain uses TRBV4-2 with TRBJ2-1; 14 bases line up with TRBD2. This CDR3 is 16 amino acids long. V trimming: 2 bases; J trimming: 12 bases; junction bases outside the gene matches: 9. The germline CDR1 and CDR2 sequences are LGHNA and YNFKEQ. This CDR3 reads CASSQRPGLAGDSQFF. The CDR3 bases are TGTGCCAGCAGCCAACGACCGGGACTAGCGGGGGACTCGCAGTTCTTC.

The chain combines TRBV19 with TRBJ1-2; 10 bases are a match to TRBD1. This CDR3 is built from 16 residues. The germline gives CDR1 LNHDA, CDR2 SQIVND (reference sequence). After removal of 1 base from V and 5 bases from J, the junction contained 7 bases not matched to a gene. The CDR3 nucleotides are TGTGCCAGTAGTATAGGAGGGACAGGGGTAGAGTATGGCTACACCTTC. Protein product: CASSIGGTGVEYGYTF.

This clone has just one count. This rearrangement joins TRBV9 to TRBJ1-1; unclear D gene. The CDR3 totals 14 residues. Per germline, CDR1 SGDLS and CDR2 YYNGEE. Trimming took off 3 bases at V and 0 bases at J, with 9 bases between the two ends. The CDR3 here is CASSAGDMNTEAFF. The CDR3 nucleotides are TGTGCCAGCAGCGCCGGGGATATGAACACTGAAGCTTTCTTT.

The chain uses TRBV7-2 and TRBJ1-1; maybe TRBD1 (5 bases). Germline V gene lookup returns CDR1 SGHTA and CDR2 FQGNSA. V was cut by 2 bases and J by 2 bases, with 24 bases left in between. The CDR3 is 19 amino acids. DNA for the CDR3: TGTGCCAGCAGCTTACGGCCCGGGGGTGCGGGGCGATTTAACACTGAAGCTTTCTTT. Its protein is CASSLRPGGAGRFNTEAFF.

This chain uses TRBV6-1 with TRBJ1-2; unclear D gene. There are 13 residues in the CDR3. Trimming shortened V by 5 bases and J by 0 bases, and 7 bases separated the two germline ends. Germline CDR1 reads MNHNS; CDR2 reads SASEGT. The CDR3 protein is CASSLASNYGYTF. The CDR3 DNA is TGTGCCAGCAGTCTAGCATCTAACTATGGCTACACCTTC.

The CDR3 DNA reads as TGTGCCAGCAGCGCGTGGGCGGGATCGCCCTACAATGAGCAGTTCTTC. Its translation: CASSAWAGSPYNEQFF. J is TRBJ2-1 and V is TRBV9; tentative D call: TRBD2 (6 bases). Trimming removed 3 bases at V and 2 bases at J, with 15 bases between. The CDR3 extends over 16 amino acids. CDR1 is SGDLS and CDR2 is YYNGEE in the germline V gene.

V and J are TRBV6-5 and TRBJ1-2; D gene uncertain. The CDR3 extends over 14 amino acids. V lost 3 bases to trimming and J lost 4 bases, with 12 bases between them. CDR1 MNHEY and CDR2 SVGAGI come from the germline V gene. CDR3 protein: CASSYVSAGYGYTF. The CDR3 nucleotides are TGTGCCAGCAGTTATGTTTCGGCGGGCTATGGCTACACCTTC.

This chain links TRBV15 with TRBJ2-5, with 7 bases identical to TRBD2. The V gene end was trimmed by 3 bases and the J gene end by 4 bases; junction bases not matched to a gene: 5. From germline, CDR1 is LNHNV and CDR2 YYDKDF (reference sequence). The CDR3 has 14 residues. CDR3 sequence: CATSSRREGETQYF. CDR3 nucleotides: TGTGCCACCAGCAGCCGGAGGGAGGGAGAGACCCAGTACTTC.

V and J are TRBV14 and TRBJ1-3; D call uncertain. The CDR3 totals 13 residues. V was trimmed by 1 base and J by 9 bases, leaving 10 bases between them. Germline loops: CDR1 SGHDN, CDR2 FVKESK. This CDR3 is CASSQGEQSTIYF. Here the CDR3 DNA reads TGTGCCAGCAGCCAAGGGGAGCAGTCCACCATATATTTT.

V gene TRBV25-1 combines with J gene TRBJ1-6, with 11 bases that match TRBD1. J lost 9 bases, V lost 6 bases, and 1 base had no gene match. Germline V gene sequence: CDR1 MGHDK, CDR2 SYGVNS. CDR3 length: 13 amino acids. CDR3 protein: CASSGTGGSPLHF. CDR3 in DNA: TGTGCCAGCAGCGGGACAGGGGGTTCACCCCTCCACTTT.

The rearrangement links TRBV6-6 to TRBJ1-5; tentatively, D is TRBD1 (6 bases). V dropped 7 bases and J dropped 4 bases, with 14 bases sitting between them. Germline V gene sequence: CDR1 MNHNY, CDR2 SVGAGI (reference sequence). This CDR3 has 14 residues. CDR3 residues: CASIGTQLNQPQHF. The CDR3 DNA sequence: TGTGCCAGCATCGGGACACAGCTGAATCAGCCCCAGCATTTT.

Worth noting for this clone: This same CDR3 is encoded by further DNA sequences in the sample. The chain uses TRBV6-4 and TRBJ2-3, with 11 bases aligning to TRBD1. This CDR3 spans 15 amino acids. CDR1 and CDR2 (germline): MRHNA, SNTAGT. V was clipped by 2 bases and J by 3 bases; unmatched bases: 1. The CDR3 is CASSDGTGGTDTQYF. The CDR3 DNA reads as TGTGCCAGCAGTGACGGGACAGGGGGGACAGATACGCAGTATTTT.

This clone has only a few counts. The chain joins TRBV2 to TRBJ2-1; 12 bases fit TRBD2. Losses at the gene ends were 3 bases for V and 9 bases for J; bases not matched to a gene: 6. Germline CDR1 SNHLY, CDR2 FYNNEI. This CDR3 contains 15 residues. CDR3 nucleotides: TGTGCCAGCAGTGATTCTAGCGGGAGGGCGGGTGAGCAGTTCTTC. Protein sequence: CASSDSSGRAGEQFF.

In its sample, this clone was seen a few times. The rearrangement links TRBV28 to TRBJ2-1, with TRBD2 as a possible D gene (5 bases). CDR1 is MDHEN and CDR2 is SYDVKM in the germline V gene. Trimming stripped 2 bases from V and 0 bases from J, with 5 bases between. This CDR3 is built from 14 residues. Here the CDR3 reads CASSLRGSYNEQFF. DNA for the CDR3: TGTGCCAGCAGTTTACGGGGCTCCTACAATGAGCAGTTCTTC.

The genes are TRBV5-6 and TRBJ1-4; unclear D gene. The CDR3 totals 15 residues. V shed 0 bases and J shed 6 bases, with 12 bases lying between them. Germline V lookup: CDR1 SGHDT, CDR2 YYEEEE. Written as DNA, the CDR3 is TGTGCCAGCAGCTTGGCTTCGTCGCGTGATGAAAAACTGTTTTTT. The encoded protein is CASSLASSRDEKLFF.

The rearrangement links TRBV12-5 to TRBJ2-7; 9 bases align to TRBD1. The CDR3 length is 14 residues. V lost 4 bases, J lost 6 bases, and 7 bases stayed unmatched. Germline loops: CDR1 LGHNT, CDR2 FRNRAP. The CDR3 nucleotides are TGTGCTAGTGGTTCGGGACAGGGCATTCTCGAGCAGTACTTC. Amino acids: CASGSGQGILEQYF.

The chain employs TRBV10-1 and TRBJ2-6; tentative D call: TRBD2 (5 bases). Germline CDR1 WNHNN, CDR2 SYGVQD (reference sequence). CDR3 length: 14 amino acids. V was trimmed by 5 bases and J by 2 bases, leaving 7 bases between them. DNA of the CDR3: TGCGCCAGCAGTCGGGATCCTGGGGCCAACGTCCTGACTTTC. Translation: CASSRDPGANVLTF.

This clone has a single count. The chain recombines TRBV18 with TRBJ1-3; a weak D match, TRBD1 (5 bases). Trimming left V 2 bases short and J 6 bases short, with 14 bases between. CDR3 size: 15 residues. CDR1 and CDR2 (germline): KGHSH, LQKENI. CDR3 protein: CASSPNPGGENTIYF. The DNA for the CDR3 is TGTGCCAGCTCACCAAACCCGGGGGGAGAAAACACCATATATTTT.

This chain joins TRBV27 and TRBJ2-3; TRBD1 aligns across 7 bases. Germline loops: CDR1 MNHEY, CDR2 SMNVEV (reference sequence). CDR3 size: 15 residues. With V trimmed by 5 bases and J by 2 bases, 7 bases remained unmatched. The CDR3 loop is CASSTRDRITDTQYF. The CDR3 region has the DNA TGTGCCAGCAGTACTAGGGACAGAATCACAGATACGCAGTATTTT.

V is TRBV19 and J is TRBJ1-5, with D perhaps TRBD1 (6 bases). CDR1 and CDR2 (germline): LNHDA, SQIVND (reference sequence). V was clipped by 3 bases and J by 0 bases, with 12 bases between them. There are 16 residues in the CDR3. The CDR3 is CASSMRQAYSNQPQHF. The CDR3 DNA reads as TGTGCCAGTAGTATGAGACAGGCCTATAGCAATCAGCCCCAGCATTTT.